These 14 T cell receptor beta chains were all obtained from the same sample, sequenced in a study of T-cell reconstitution after alpha-beta-depleted transplantation in children (dated by TCRdb to the mid-2010s). Libraries were prepared through PCR. Sequenced using an Illumina HiSeq 2500. To normalize quantification of the TCRbeta repertoire, the TCR libraries were built with molecular barcoding that relied on unique molecular identifiers. TCRdb reran the public reads through fastp at Q25 and MiXCR, keeping productive beta chains. Rows with one shared CDR3 protein collapse into an entry with the most common genes and DNA. This sample holds about 350,000 distinct CDR3 sequences; about 14% were observed only once. Approximately 4.2% of the sample is held by the ten biggest clonotypes. Source: PBMCs, taken from the stem cell graft. The receptors stem from a human donor who donated a stem cell graft to a child with Fanconi anemia.

This clonotype showed up many times. Mismatch with germline at one junction end may stem from a read error. This chain connects TRBV5-1 to TRBJ2-3, with D uncertain. This CDR3 spans 14 amino acids. Germline values: CDR1 SGHRS, CDR2 YFSETQ. In DNA, the CDR3 is TGTGCCAGCAGCTTCGGTCCGGGCACAGATACGCAGTATTTT. The encoded protein is CASSFGPGTDTQYF.

The chain recombines TRBV12-3 or TRBV12-4 with TRBJ2-1, with TRBD2 as a possible D gene (5 bases). The CDR3 spans 17 residues. V lost 8 bases to trimming and J lost 0 bases, with 20 bases between them. CDR3 in DNA: TGTGCCAGCGATTCCGGGCAGGCGGGCCGCTCCTACAATGAGCAGTTCTTC. As protein: CASDSGQAGRSYNEQFF.

V gene TRBV20-1 combines with J gene TRBJ2-3, with 10 nucleotides matching TRBD2. Looked up from germline, CDR1 is DFQATT and CDR2 is SNEGSKA (reference sequence). The CDR3 contains 14 residues. Germline trimming cut 3 bases from V and 2 bases from J; bases unmatched to any gene: 2. The DNA for the CDR3 is TGCAGTGCTAGCCTAGCGGGGGACACAGATACGCAGTATTTT. It codes for CSASLAGDTDTQYF.

The rearrangement links TRBV4-1 to TRBJ1-2; 8 positions match TRBD1. The CDR3 length is 16 residues. Germline CDR1 is MGHRA and CDR2 is YSYEKL. Unmatched junction bases numbered 7, after V lost 1 base and J lost 3 bases. The CDR3: CASSQGAGGRYYGYTF. The CDR3 DNA follows: TGCGCCAGCAGCCAAGGGGCAGGGGGCCGATACTATGGCTACACCTTC.

This clonotype came up many times. The chain is built from TRBV20-1 and TRBJ2-5; 8 bases map to TRBD2. Germline assignment: CDR1 DFQATT and CDR2 SNEGSKA (reference sequence). Trimming took 5 bases from V and 4 from J; bases not matched to a gene: 0. There are 11 residues in the CDR3. CDR3 region: CSAAGGETQYF. In DNA, the CDR3 is TGCAGTGCTGCGGGGGGAGAGACCCAGTACTTC.

The V gene is TRBV4-2, the J gene TRBJ2-5, with 11 nucleotides matching TRBD2. This CDR3 is 17 amino acids long. Germline V CDR1 and CDR2: LGHNA, YNFKEQ. Trimming removed 0 bases from V and 4 bases from J; junction bases left unmatched: 7. The CDR3 region has the DNA TGTGCCAGCAGCCAAGAACTAGCGGGGGCCAGGGGAGAGACCCAGTACTTC. It specifies CASSQELAGARGETQYF.

This clonotype was picked up a small number of times. The chain uses TRBV7-6 and TRBJ2-2, with D perhaps matching TRBD2 (6 bases). V was shortened by 4 bases and J by 5 bases, with 11 bases between the two germline ends. From germline, CDR1 is SGHVS and CDR2 FNYEAQ. This CDR3 is built from 14 residues. CDR3 loop: CASSSGTQTGELFF. The CDR3 nucleotides read TGTGCCAGCAGCTCCGGGACTCAGACCGGGGAGCTGTTTTTT. The whole variable domain, remainder taken from reference TRBV7-6 and TRBJ2-2, is GAGVSQSPRYKVTKRGQDVALRCDPISGHVSLYWYRQALGQGPEFLTYFNYEAQQDKSGLPNDRFSAERPEGSISTLTIQRTEQRDSAMYRCASSSGTQTGELFFGEGSRLTVL.

This sequence joins TRBV2 and TRBJ1-6; D gene ambiguous. Germline V gene data show CDR1 as SNHLY and CDR2 as FYNNEI. Between the trimmed V and J ends, which lost 3 bases and 6 bases, there was a span of 15 bases. The CDR3 has 16 residues. CDR3 nucleotide sequence: TGTGCCAGCAGTGAGAGGGCTTTCGCGGGTAATTCACCCCTCCACTTT. Translation gives CASSERAFAGNSPLHF. Full variable domain (rest looked up from reference TRBV2 and TRBJ1-6): EPEVTQTPSHQVTQMGQEVILRCVPISNHLYFYWYRQILGQKVEFLVSFYNNEISEKSEIFDDQFSVERPDGSNFTLKIRSTKLEDSAMYFCASSERAFAGNSPLHFGNGTRLTVT.

This clonotype was counted ten times or more. The rearrangement links TRBV10-3 to TRBJ2-1; 12 nucleotides agree with TRBD2. Trimming removed 3 bases from V and 11 bases from J; junction bases left unmatched: 8. The V gene's germline CDR1 is ENHRY and CDR2 SYGVKD. The CDR3 covers 15 residues. CDR3 protein: CAISDGTSGGSKQFF. CDR3 bases: TGTGCCATCAGTGATGGTACTAGCGGGGGGTCTAAGCAGTTCTTC.

V and J are TRBV7-6 and TRBJ2-3; D tentatively reads TRBD1 or TRBD2 (5 bases each). The germline gives CDR1 SGHVS, CDR2 FNYEAQ. The CDR3 has 17 residues. Trimming took off 5 bases at V and 0 bases at J, with 18 bases between the two ends. The CDR3 DNA follows: TGTGCCAGCAGCCCCTTACGGGGCCCCGCTAGCACAGATACGCAGTATTTT. Amino acid sequence: CASSPLRGPASTDTQYF.

Remarks on this clonotype: One end of the junction fails to match germline, which may point to a read error. The gene calls are TRBV5-8 and TRBJ2-1, with D tentatively TRBD1 or TRBD2 (6 bases each). CDR3 length: 15 residues. The V gene's germline CDR1 is SGHTS and CDR2 YDEGEE. CDR3 coding DNA: TGTGCCAGCAGGGCACCCGGGACGGGGGACAATGGGCAGTTCTTC. Amino acid sequence: CASRAPGTGDNGQFF.

This clonotype appeared many times. The chain recombines TRBV20-1 with TRBJ2-5; D is unresolved. The CDR3 contains 10 residues. Trimming left V 6 bases short and J 5 bases short, with 7 bases between. Germline assignment: CDR1 DFQATT and CDR2 SNEGSKA (reference sequence). Written as DNA, the CDR3 is TGCAGTGCGGGCCGGGAGACCCAGTACTTC. Its protein product is CSAGRETQYF.

A note on this clonotype: Its ends do not fully match the called genes, so a read error is possible. The chain couples TRBV3-1 to TRBJ1-2; no reliable D call. CDR1 and CDR2 from the germline V gene are LGHDT and YNNKEL (reference sequence). The CDR3 covers 14 residues. CDR3 DNA: TGTGTCAGCAGCCAAACTGGCAAGTCGTCCGGCTACACCTTC. It encodes CVSSQTGKSSGYTF.

This clonotype was picked up many times. This chain links TRBV11-2 with TRBJ2-2; 8 nucleotides match TRBD1. V lost 4 bases and J lost 4; bases outside the gene matches: 8. This CDR3 spans 16 amino acids. In germline, CDR1 is SGHAT, CDR2 FQNNGV. The CDR3: CASSSLDRGSTGELFF. The DNA for the CDR3 is TGTGCCAGCAGCTCCCTAGACAGGGGAAGCACCGGGGAGCTGTTTTTT.